Sequencing of this TCR beta chain was carried out in a study of cytomegalovirus exposure and HLA in healthy donors listed by TCRdb under 2017. Study-level background: An earlier analysis of approximately 590 of the donors reported 250 to 300 Gb of sequence data and about 100 million unique TCR beta sequences from about 179 million T cells. Rather than using new phenotypic data, the later analysis identified candidate immune exposures from TCR beta sequences and from how often those sequences occurred across donors. In a later genetic analysis, genome-wide SNP genotypes for about three fifths of the roughly 670 donors were used, and that subset was treated as a discovery cohort. The T cell repertoires of 700 or so subjects were profiled by immunosequencing and related to cytomegalovirus serostatus. Class I and class II HLA loci were covered by the typing at four-digit resolution. A separate validation cohort of about 110 different subjects was used in addition to the approximately 610-subject first cohort. All discovery cohort repertoires had been generated on a single sequencing platform. Among the roughly 400 genotyped donors, around 81% belonged to the genetic ancestry cluster associated with self-reported Caucasian donors. An earlier analysis of some 500 of the donors applied high-throughput TCR beta sequencing to assess whether each TCR beta V gene segment acted as functional or pseudogenic. The study aimed to test whether signatures of past pathogen exposure could be identified by cataloging public T cell receptors. The number of donors typed differed by locus, with about 629-640 for A, B, C, DRB1 and DQB1, approximately 500 for DQA1, 600 to 610 for DPA1, and 400 to 490 for DPB1. An early release that covered roughly 600 HLA-typed donors contained around 300 gigabases of sequencing data and 70 million to 100 million unique TCR sequences. Because of strong linkage in the cohort, roughly five DR-DQ haplotypes were treated as single units for association and clustering. Alongside the repertoire data, information on donor age, sex, ethnicity and CMV serostatus was compiled. On average, about 200,000 unique TCR beta nucleotide sequences were sequenced per donor among 398 genotyped donors of the cohort, with approximately 18% of those sequences being non-productive. To predict cytomegalovirus infection status, the study combined high-throughput TCR immunosequencing, statistical association of individual TCRs with disease status, and machine learning. To study patterns of TCR occurrence, a later analysis re-analyzed previously published TCR beta repertoires from 666 donors and added high-resolution HLA genotyping.

Libraries were prepared through the immunoSEQ multiplex PCR assay. For the multiplex PCR, a mixture combining 60 forward primers for TCR Vbeta segments and 13 reverse primers for TCR Jbeta segments was used. The CDR3 region of rearranged TCR beta genes was amplified from genomic DNA by a multiplex PCR assay. The amplified TCR beta libraries were sequenced on the Illumina HiSeq System as 87-base-pair reads. In the authors' own workflow: In a later analysis, tens of millions of unique TCR beta chains were counted across the roughly 610 repertoires, and around 10 million of these chains were shared by at least two donors. To remove PCR and sequencing errors, raw reads were error-corrected and collapsed into unique sequences using a nearest-neighbor algorithm that merged closely related sequences. To assign V, D and J gene segments, CDR3 sequences were aligned to IMGT reference sequences. For a sequence to be retained, a match of at least six nucleotides was required to both a V gene segment and a J gene segment. Rearrangements were called productive when the CDR3 lacked stop codons and stayed in frame with V and J; all others were non-productive. Following IMGT convention, CDR3 was defined as the stretch from the second conserved V-encoded cysteine to the conserved J-encoded phenylalanine. The earlier analysis of 587 of the donors excluded any sequence lacking an unambiguous match to a single V gene segment. An earlier analysis of 500 to 600 of the donors classified V segments as functional when productive rearrangements were above 56.7% and as segregating when the standard deviation between donors was above 5%. A statistical classification framework was built for diagnosing cytomegalovirus status from the catalog of TCR beta chain sequences. V and J gene assignment, in a later analysis, came from comparing TCR nucleotide sequences with IMGT/GENE-DB human TR gene sequences. Using the TCRdist pipeline, a later analysis assigned CDR3 sequences along with most-parsimonious VDJ recombination scenarios. In a later analysis, every TCR beta chain was defined by the combination of its CDR3 amino acid sequence and its V-gene family, and reads without a unique V-gene family were dropped. In a later analysis, approximately 640 highly shared, low-generation-probability nucleotide sequences were removed to address suspected cross-contamination and a sequencing artifact. In a later analysis, a clonal expansion index for each public chain was calculated from normalized within-repertoire ranks of inferred template counts. In a later analysis, generation probabilities were computed with a VDJ recombination model fitted to out-of-frame rearrangements, and the resulting probabilities were checked against IGoR. In a later analysis, TCR-TCR, TCR-HLA and TCR-CMV co-occurrence was scored with hypergeometric tests, and a repertoire-size bias correction was applied to TCR pairs. To estimate false discovery rates, a later analysis permuted the HLA or CMV assignments 20 times. In a later analysis, co-occurring TCRs were grouped with DBSCAN, and TCRdist sequence similarity was added when clustering was performed within HLA-allele-positive subsets. For co-occurrence clustering, repertoires with fewer than 30,000 or more than 120,000 public chains were excluded, along with four or five repertoires with anomalous nucleotide sharing. TCRdb mirrors the immuneACCESS table, restricted to in-frame sequences. Some clones are absent from its copies; in checked studies, under half trace to an unresolved V gene, and the reason for the others is unknown. V, J and clone size derive from that table, while D and trimming were established from the DNA sequence. For this sample there are about 140,000 clones; approximately 82% appear just once. Around 3.2% of the sample comes from the top ten.

With regard to this clone: No antigen is known for it. The sample holds no much larger clone one base away, and base qualities are not on file.

At the junction V is shortened by 7 bases and J by 0 bases, with 9 bases in between. Including cysteine and phenylalanine, the CDR3 has 13 amino acids. Here the CDR3 DNA is all that survives: 39 bases in frame from base 1. The germline V gene provides CDR1 MDHEN and CDR2 SYDVKM. The cohort consisted of some 730 healthy bone marrow donors. All cohort members were sampled while nominally healthy, although unrecorded immune exposures were likely present. The donor tested CMV seronegative, placing the donor among the 300 to 400 seronegative members of the cohort. Each donor provided a peripheral blood sample, and peripheral blood mononuclear cells were used for TCR beta sequencing. Genomic DNA was extracted from the blood cell samples with the Qiagen DNeasy Blood Extraction Kit. On the study overall, not on this receptor specifically: Cytomegalovirus status was reported to be diagnosed by the classifier with high specificity and sensitivity in both the original and validation cohorts. Across donors, most TCR sequences were observed very rarely, whereas some public TCRs were present in many individuals. Assigning TCR associations to individual alleles was difficult when HLA alleles, especially DR and DQ, strongly co-occurred. The cohort was sequenced for TCR beta chains only, and without alpha or paired-chain data the features that could be detected were limited. Compared with equally common non-associated chains, HLA-associated TCR beta chains in a later analysis were more clonally expanded and had lower generation probabilities. In a later analysis, most CMV-associated TCR beta chains were found to appear HLA-restricted, with HLA associations seemingly driven largely by CMV exposure. Roughly uniform sequencing depth across donors was assumed in presence/absence analyses, although this assumption may not hold. Because counts were too low, approximately 15 rarely observed V segments, including chromosome 9 orphons, were excluded from the earlier analysis of roughly 580 of the donors. Correlated functional status among segregating V segments might reflect linkage disequilibrium, but an unknown experimental factor could not be ruled out. In a later analysis, around 17,000 TCR beta sequences were associated with specific HLA alleles at a false discovery rate of 0.05. A few of the identified cytomegalovirus-associated TCR beta chains were confirmed in vitro to be specific for cytomegalovirus antigens. Broadly in line with IMGT annotations, most TCR beta V segments showed up in productive rearrangements about 87% or about 30% of the time in an earlier analysis of around 600 of the donors. A cluster of highly shared sequence variants was judged likely to represent a technical artifact of the sequencing pipeline. According to the authors, the approach could potentially be generalized to other disease states and immunological phenotypes. For the cohort, immune exposure information was limited to CMV serostatus. According to a later analysis, parvovirus B19, influenza, CMV and Epstein-Barr virus appeared linked to several top co-occurrence clusters. A later analysis found that TCR association rates varied across HLA loci, with DRB1 alleles showing the most associated TCRs and HLA-C alleles the fewest. In a later genetic analysis, fewer N-insertions in productive TCRs were reported among donors in an Asian-associated ancestry cluster than the roughly 700-donor mean. Because some donors lacked HLA typing at each locus, the association tests relied only on the typed subset. A further reported finding was that TCR beta sequences accurately predicted the HLA-A and HLA-B alleles for most subjects in the first cohort. Because the 87-base-pair reads could not distinguish some IMGT-functional V segments, including TRBV6-2 and TRBV6-3, those segments were excluded. In a later genetic analysis, a missense DCLRE1C variant was associated with V-gene and J-gene trimming of TCR beta chains, and the association was replicated in an independent cohort. The study listed 150 to 200 TCR beta chains as associated with cytomegalovirus.

The sequence derives from a man between 35 and 55 years old in good health and CMV-seronegative. Sequencing was done on a sample of PBMCs. In this chain, TRBV28 is recombined with TRBJ1-1; the D gene is perhaps TRBD1, on 6 matching bases. The CDR3 loop reads CASKGVLNTEAFF. Here is the DNA: TGTGCCAGCAAGGGGGTTCTGAACACTGAAGCTTTCTTT.